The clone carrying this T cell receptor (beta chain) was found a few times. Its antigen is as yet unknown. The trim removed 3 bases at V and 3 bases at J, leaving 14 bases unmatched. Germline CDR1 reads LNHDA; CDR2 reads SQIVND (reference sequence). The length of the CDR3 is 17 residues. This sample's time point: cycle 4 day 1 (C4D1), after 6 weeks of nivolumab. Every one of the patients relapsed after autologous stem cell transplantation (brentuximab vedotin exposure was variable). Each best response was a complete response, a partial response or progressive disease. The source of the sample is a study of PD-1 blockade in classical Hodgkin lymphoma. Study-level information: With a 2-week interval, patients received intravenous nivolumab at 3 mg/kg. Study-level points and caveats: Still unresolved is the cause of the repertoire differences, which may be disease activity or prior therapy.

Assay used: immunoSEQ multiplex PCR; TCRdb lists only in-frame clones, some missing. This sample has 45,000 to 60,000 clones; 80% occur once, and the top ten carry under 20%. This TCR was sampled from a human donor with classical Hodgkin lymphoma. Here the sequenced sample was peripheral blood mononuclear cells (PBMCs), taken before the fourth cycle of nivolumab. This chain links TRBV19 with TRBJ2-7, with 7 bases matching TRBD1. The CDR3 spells CASSIGPQRGPNYEQYF. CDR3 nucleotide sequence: TGTGCCAGTAGTATCGGGCCTCAGAGGGGGCCAAACTACGAGCAGTACTTC.